A selection of T cell receptor beta chains follows, all from one sample in a study of sequential checkpoint blockade in melanoma. Generated by immunoSEQ multiplex PCR, the TCRdb table keeps only in-frame clones and is missing some. Counted here are about 32,000 clones, approximately 82% occurring once; the ten biggest clones make up more than 15%. Sample: CD8+ T cells sorted from blood (inferred from file names), taken from a patient given nivolumab and ipilimumab in sequence. These receptors were taken from a human donor with melanoma. CDR3s leave out the opening cysteine and the closing phenylalanine or tryptophan. For some rows the clone size is stated as once, few or many, or as a class when expanded; others skip it.

CDR3aa	v_gene	abundance	j_gene
ASSQDWGEGLSSGNTIY	TRBV4-3	-	TRBJ1-3
ASSLSGQANTEAF	TRBV7-8	-	TRBJ1-1
ASSLVGEVNEQF	TRBV7-3	once	TRBJ2-1
GSQWIQGPIYGYT	TRBV30	-	TRBJ1-2
ASSLRDRGGEQY	TRBV28	-	-
ASSQDLGQGALATEAF	TRBV4-1	medium-sized	TRBJ1-1
AAQRELADLYEQY	TRBV2	medium-sized	TRBJ2-7
ASSVLAGSDEQF	TRBV13	-	TRBJ2-1
AWSRPEKLF	TRBV30	-	TRBJ1-4
ASRIQGFTYEQY	TRBV2	-	TRBJ2-7
ASSPTSGTWETQY	TRBV7-9	-	TRBJ2-5
ASSRRQGPNQPQH	TRBV11-2	-	TRBJ1-5
ASSYLASGSSYEQY	TRBV6-6	few	TRBJ2-7
ASSGIPGLADLDTGELF	TRBV7-9	-	TRBJ2-2
ASSYGVNTEAF	TRBV9	-	TRBJ1-1
ASSGAGTKNGYT	TRBV9	-	TRBJ1-2
ASSLGKISYEQY	TRBV5-1	-	TRBJ2-7
ASSLGGGYPQTQY	TRBV28	-	TRBJ2-5
ARLAGGLISYEQY	TRBV5-1	-	TRBJ2-7